The 10 T cell receptor beta chains in this list originate from one sample, sequenced in a study of blood T cell repertoires in COVID-19. The table came from immunoSEQ multiplex PCR; TCRdb's copy has only in-frame clones and leaves some out. Among nearly 110,000 clones listed, 71% were seen once. Input material: peripheral blood. The receptors shown here come from a human donor with acute or convalescent COVID-19. The donor label of this sample is uncertain.

This chain joins TRBV14 and TRBJ1-4; the match to TRBD1 covers 7 bases. The germline V gene encodes CDR1 SGHDN and CDR2 FVKESK. V dropped 4 bases and J dropped 4; count of bases not matched to a gene: 6. The CDR3 runs to 15 residues. The CDR3 sequence: CASSRRQGVNEKLFF. In DNA, the CDR3 is TGTGCCAGCAGCCGCCGACAGGGCGTTAATGAAAAACTGTTTTTT.

The gene calls are TRBV10-3 and TRBJ2-7, with 9 nucleotides matching TRBD1. The CDR3 has 14 amino acids. V lost 7 bases and J lost 6; bases outside the gene matches: 10. Germline V CDR1 and CDR2: ENHRY, SYGVKD. CDR3 nucleotide sequence: TGTGCCATCACCCTCCAGGACAGGGGTGCCGAGCAGTACGTC. This codes for CAITLQDRGAEQYV.

This chain uses TRBV2 with TRBJ2-1; 8 positions match TRBD2. The germline CDR1 and CDR2 sequences are SNHLY and FYNNEI. Germline trimming cut 6 bases from V and 4 bases from J; bases unmatched to any gene: 8. The CDR3 totals 15 residues. CDR3 DNA: TGTGCCAGCAGCGATCTTAGCGGGGTATACAATGAGCAGTTCTTC. Translation gives CASSDLSGVYNEQFF.

This chain uses TRBV1 with TRBJ1-2; the table's D gene call, TRBD1, was not cross checked with the DNA. TRBV1 is listed as a pseudogene. The CDR3 length is 14 residues. CDR3 DNA sequence: TGCACCAGCAGCCAAGATCGGCAGGGCTATGGCTACACCTTC. Residues: CTSSQDRQGYGYTF.

V is TRBV7-8 and J is TRBJ2-3; D gene ambiguous. Trimming took off 1 base at V and 0 bases at J, with 14 bases between the two ends. Germline CDR1 and CDR2: SGHVS and FQNEAQ. This CDR3 contains 17 residues. CDR3 amino acids: CASSLGWSLLSTDTQYF. In DNA, the CDR3 is TGTGCCAGCAGCTTAGGTTGGAGCCTTCTAAGCACAGATACGCAGTATTTT.

The chain employs TRBV5-1 and TRBJ1-4; 8 nucleotides line up with TRBD1. CDR3 size: 17 residues. Germline assignment: CDR1 SGHRS and CDR2 YFSETQ. V trimming: 4 bases; J trimming: 2 bases; junction bases outside the gene matches: 10. CDR3 coding DNA: TGCGCCAGCAGCGAGACCGGGACAGGTTCGACTAATGAAAAACTGTTTTTT. Its translation: CASSETGTGSTNEKLFF.

The J gene is TRBJ2-7, the V gene TRBV5-6; 7 bases are a match to TRBD2. The CDR3 length is 15 residues. V shed 4 bases, J shed 0 bases, and the junction held 7 bases outside the gene matches. Germline CDR1 is SGHDT and CDR2 is YYEEEE. CDR3 coding DNA: TGTGCCAGCAGCAGAGAGCGGGGAAGCTCCTACGAGCAGTACTTC. Its protein product is CASSRERGSSYEQYF.

This chain uses TRBV11-2 with TRBJ2-2; 8 bases map to TRBD1. The J segment lost 2 bases and the V segment lost 7 bases, leaving 6 bases of the junction unmatched. The V gene's germline CDR1 is SGHAT and CDR2 FQNNGV. The CDR3 loop spans 15 amino acids. CDR3 loop: CASIWDRTNTGELFF. The CDR3 DNA is TGTGCCAGCATCTGGGACAGGACCAACACCGGGGAGCTGTTTTTT.

In its sample, this clone was seen once. This rearrangement joins TRBV10-2 to TRBJ2-3, with a possible D match to TRBD1 (6 bases). Per germline, CDR1 WSHSY and CDR2 SAAADI. V shed 3 bases and J shed 8 bases, with 21 bases lying between them. There are 16 residues in the CDR3. CDR3 protein: CASSELPGQGETTQYF. CDR3 in DNA: TGCGCCAGCAGTGAACTACCGGGACAAGGGGAGACTACGCAGTATTTT.

The rearrangement links TRBV11-2 to TRBJ1-3; 7 positions match TRBD1. Germline V lookup: CDR1 SGHAT, CDR2 FQNNGV. With V trimmed by 5 bases and J by 2 bases, 9 bases remained unmatched. CDR3 length: 16 residues. The CDR3 loop reads CASSPQGGRTGNTIYF. CDR3 nucleotide sequence: TGTGCCAGCAGCCCCCAGGGGGGTCGTACTGGAAACACCATATATTTT. The full variable domain, its missing parts supplied by reference TRBV11-2 and TRBJ1-3, is EAGVAQSPRYKIIEKRQSVAFWCNPISGHATLYWYQQILGQGPKLLIQFQNNGVVDDSQLPKDRFSAERLKGVDSTLKIQPAKLEDSAVYLCASSPQGGRTGNTIYFGEGSWLTVV.